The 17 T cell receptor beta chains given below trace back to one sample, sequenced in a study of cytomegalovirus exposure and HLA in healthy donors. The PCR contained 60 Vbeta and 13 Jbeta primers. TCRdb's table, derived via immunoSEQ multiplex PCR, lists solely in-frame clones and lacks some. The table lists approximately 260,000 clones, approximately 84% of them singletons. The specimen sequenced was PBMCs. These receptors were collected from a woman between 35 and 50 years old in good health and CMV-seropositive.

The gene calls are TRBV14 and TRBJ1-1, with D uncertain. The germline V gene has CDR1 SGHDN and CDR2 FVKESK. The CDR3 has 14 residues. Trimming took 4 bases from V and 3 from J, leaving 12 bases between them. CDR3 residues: CASSLGIGDTEAFF. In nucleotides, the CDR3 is TGTGCCAGCAGCCTAGGTATCGGGGACACTGAAGCTTTCTTT. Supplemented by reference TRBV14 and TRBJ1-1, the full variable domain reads EAGVTQFPSHSVIEKGQTVTLRCDPISGHDNLYWYRRVMGKEIKFLLHFVKESKQDESGMPNNRFLAERTGGTYSTLKVQPAELEDSGVYFCASSLGIGDTEAFFGQGTRLTVV.

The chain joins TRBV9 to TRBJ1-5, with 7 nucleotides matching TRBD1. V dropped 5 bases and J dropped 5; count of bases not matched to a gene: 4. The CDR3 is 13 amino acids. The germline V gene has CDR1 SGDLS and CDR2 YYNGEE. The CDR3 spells CASSATGDQPQHF. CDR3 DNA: TGTGCCAGCAGTGCCACAGGGGATCAGCCCCAGCATTTT.

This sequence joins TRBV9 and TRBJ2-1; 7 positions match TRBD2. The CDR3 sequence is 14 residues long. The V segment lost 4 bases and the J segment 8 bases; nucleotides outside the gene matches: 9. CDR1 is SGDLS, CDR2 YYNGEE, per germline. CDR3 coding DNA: TGTGCCAGCAGCCCATCCACTAGCGACGATGAGCAGTTCTTC. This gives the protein CASSPSTSDDEQFF.

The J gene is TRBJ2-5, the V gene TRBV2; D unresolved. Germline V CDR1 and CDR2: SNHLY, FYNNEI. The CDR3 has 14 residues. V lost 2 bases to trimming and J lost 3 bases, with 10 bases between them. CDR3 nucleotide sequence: TGTGCCAGCAGTGAAACCAGGCTGGAAGAGACCCAGTACTTC. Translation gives CASSETRLEETQYF.

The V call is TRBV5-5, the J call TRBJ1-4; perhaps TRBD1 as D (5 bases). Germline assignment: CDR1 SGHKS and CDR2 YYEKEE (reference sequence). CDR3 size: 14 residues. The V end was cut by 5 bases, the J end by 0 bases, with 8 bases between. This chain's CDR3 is CASSGGATNEKLFF. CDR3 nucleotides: TGTGCCAGCAGTGGGGGGGCAACTAATGAAAAACTGTTTTTT.

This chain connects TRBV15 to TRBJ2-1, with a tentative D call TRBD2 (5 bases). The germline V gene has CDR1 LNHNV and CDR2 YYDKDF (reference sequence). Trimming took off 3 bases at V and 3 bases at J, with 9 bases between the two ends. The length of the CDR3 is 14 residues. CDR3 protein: CATSSGELYNEQFF. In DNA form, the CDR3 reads TGTGCCACCAGCAGTGGGGAGCTCTACAATGAGCAGTTCTTC.

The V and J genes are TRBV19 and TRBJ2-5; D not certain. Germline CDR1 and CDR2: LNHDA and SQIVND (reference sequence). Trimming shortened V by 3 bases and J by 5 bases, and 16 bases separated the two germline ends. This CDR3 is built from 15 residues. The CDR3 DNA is TGTGCCAGTAGTATCCCAAGCGTAGGCCGGGAGACCCAGTACTTC. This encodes CASSIPSVGRETQYF.

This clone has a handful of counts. The CDR3 DNA is TGTGCCATCAGTAGGACAGGGGGGCCCTATGGCTACACCTTC. Translation: CAISRTGGPYGYTF. This rearrangement joins TRBV10-3 to TRBJ1-2; 10 bases match TRBD1. With V trimmed by 5 bases and J by 4 bases, 4 bases remained unmatched. The CDR3 extends over 14 amino acids. CDR1 and CDR2 (germline): ENHRY, SYGVKD.

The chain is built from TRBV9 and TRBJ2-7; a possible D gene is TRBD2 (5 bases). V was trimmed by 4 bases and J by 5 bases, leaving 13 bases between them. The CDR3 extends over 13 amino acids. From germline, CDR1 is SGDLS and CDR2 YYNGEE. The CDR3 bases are TGTGCCAGCAGCCCACCCTCGGGGAACGAGCAGTACTTC. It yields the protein CASSPPSGNEQYF.

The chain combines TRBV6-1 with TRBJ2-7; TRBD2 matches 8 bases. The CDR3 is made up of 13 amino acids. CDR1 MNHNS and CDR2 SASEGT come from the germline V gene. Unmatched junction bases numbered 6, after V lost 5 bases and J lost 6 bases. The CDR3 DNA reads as TGTGCCAGCAGTCCCCAAGCGGGAGCCGAGCAGTACTTC. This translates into CASSPQAGAEQYF.

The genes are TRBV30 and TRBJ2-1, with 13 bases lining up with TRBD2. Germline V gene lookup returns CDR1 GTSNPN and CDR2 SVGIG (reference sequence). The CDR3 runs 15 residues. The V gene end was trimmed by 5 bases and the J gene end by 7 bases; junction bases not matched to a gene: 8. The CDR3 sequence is CAWLRPGLAGNEQFF. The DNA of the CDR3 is TGTGCCTGGTTACGACCGGGACTAGCGGGAAATGAGCAGTTCTTC.

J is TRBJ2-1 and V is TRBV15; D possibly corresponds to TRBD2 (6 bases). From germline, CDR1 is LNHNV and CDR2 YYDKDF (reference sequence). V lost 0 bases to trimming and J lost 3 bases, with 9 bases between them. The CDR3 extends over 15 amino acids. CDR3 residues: CATSRDSGDYNEQFF. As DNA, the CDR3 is TGTGCCACCAGCAGAGATTCGGGAGACTACAATGAGCAGTTCTTC.

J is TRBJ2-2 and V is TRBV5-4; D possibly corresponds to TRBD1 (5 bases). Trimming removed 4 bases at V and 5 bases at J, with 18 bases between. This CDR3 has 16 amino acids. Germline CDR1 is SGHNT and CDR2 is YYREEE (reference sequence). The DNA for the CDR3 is TGTGCCAGCAGCCCACAGGATTACCCCAGGACCGGGGAGCTGTTTTTT. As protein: CASSPQDYPRTGELFF.

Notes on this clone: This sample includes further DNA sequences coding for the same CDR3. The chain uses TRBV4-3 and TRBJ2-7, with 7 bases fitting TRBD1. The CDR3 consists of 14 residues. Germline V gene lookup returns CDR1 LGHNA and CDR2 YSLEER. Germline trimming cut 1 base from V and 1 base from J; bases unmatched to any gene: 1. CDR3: CASSQGQGSYEQYF. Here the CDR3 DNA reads TGCGCCAGCAGCCAAGGACAGGGTTCCTACGAGCAGTACTTC.

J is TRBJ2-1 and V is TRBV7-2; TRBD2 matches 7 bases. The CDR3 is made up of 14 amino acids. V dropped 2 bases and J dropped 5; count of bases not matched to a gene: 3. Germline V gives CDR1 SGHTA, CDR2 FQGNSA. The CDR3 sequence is CASSLSGADNEQFF. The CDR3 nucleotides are TGTGCCAGCAGCTTAAGCGGGGCCGACAATGAGCAGTTCTTC.

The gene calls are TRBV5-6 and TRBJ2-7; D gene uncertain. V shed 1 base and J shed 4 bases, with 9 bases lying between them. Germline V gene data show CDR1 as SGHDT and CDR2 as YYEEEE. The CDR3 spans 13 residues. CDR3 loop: CASSLIATYEQYF. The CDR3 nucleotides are TGTGCCAGCAGCTTGATCGCCACATACGAGCAGTACTTC.

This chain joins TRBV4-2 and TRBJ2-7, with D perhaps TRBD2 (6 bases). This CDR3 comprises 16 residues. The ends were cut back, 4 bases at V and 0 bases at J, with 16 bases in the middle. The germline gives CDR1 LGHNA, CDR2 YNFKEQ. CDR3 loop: CASSPLGGISSYEQYF. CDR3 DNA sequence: TGTGCCAGCAGCCCCCTCGGAGGGATCTCCTCCTACGAGCAGTACTTC.